These 10 T cell receptor beta chains originate from one sample sequenced in a study of yellow fever vaccine responses in identical twins. Using its own MiXCR run on the RT-PCR reads, TCRdb lists one record per CDR3 protein. The sample yields 4,000 to 5,000 distinct CDR3 sequences, over 85% seen once. The material sequenced was T cells from blood (PBMCs), unsorted or a sorted subset (not recorded which), taken before or after yellow fever vaccination (not recorded which). These receptor sequences come from a woman between 18 and 29 years old who received the yellow fever vaccine.

V usage is TRBV4-3 and J usage is TRBJ1-3; D uncertain. Germline V CDR1 and CDR2: LGHNA, YSLEER. V lost 2 bases and J lost 0, with 11 bases in between. The CDR3 covers 16 residues. CDR3 loop: CASSQIGYISGNTIYF. As DNA, the CDR3 is TGCGCCAGCAGCCAAATAGGGTATATCTCTGGAAACACCATATATTTT.

This rearrangement joins TRBV6-1 to TRBJ2-2, with a tentative D call TRBD2 (5 bases). V gave up 9 bases and J gave up 8 bases, with 13 bases separating them. The CDR3 totals 12 residues. In germline, CDR1 is MNHNS, CDR2 SASEGT. As DNA, the CDR3 is TGTGCCAGATATACCGGGGAAGGGGAGCTGTTTTTT. Translating it yields CARYTGEGELFF.

This sequence joins TRBV20-1 and TRBJ2-5, with D perhaps TRBD1 (6 bases). V was cut by 5 bases and J by 5 bases, with 15 bases left in between. The germline V gene has CDR1 DFQATT and CDR2 SNEGSKA (reference sequence). The CDR3 sequence is 13 residues long. The CDR3 loop is CSARRGSRETQYF. The DNA of the CDR3 is TGCAGTGCTCGCAGGGGAAGTAGGGAGACCCAGTACTTC.

This rearrangement joins TRBV5-1 to TRBJ2-4; D uncertain. The germline V gene encodes CDR1 SGHRS and CDR2 YFSETQ. The CDR3 is 13 residues long. V lost 3 bases to trimming and J lost 7 bases, with 11 bases between them. CDR3 coding DNA: TGCGCCAGCAGCTCCGCTATGGGGAACATTCAGTACTTC. Residues: CASSSAMGNIQYF. Looking up the rest from reference TRBV5-1 and TRBJ2-4 gives the full variable domain: KAGVTQTPRYLIKTRGQQVTLSCSPISGHRSVSWYQQTPGQGLQFLFEYFSETQRNKGNFPGRFSGRQFSNSRSEMNVSTLELGDSALYLCASSSAMGNIQYFGAGTRLSVL.

This chain connects TRBV28 to TRBJ2-7; possibly TRBD1 for D (6 bases). CDR1 is MDHEN and CDR2 is SYDVKM in the germline V gene. V lost 3 bases and J 2 bases, leaving 14 bases between the germline ends. The CDR3 has 15 amino acids. CDR3 residues: CASSFSRGATYEQYF. The CDR3 DNA reads as TGTGCCAGCAGTTTTTCCAGGGGTGCGACCTACGAGCAGTACTTC.

The chain has TRBV7-6 and TRBJ1-6; D gene ambiguous. The CDR3 sequence is 12 residues long. Germline CDR1 SGHVS, CDR2 FNYEAQ. With 5 bases removed from V and 9 bases from J, the gap between germline ends came to 8 bases. The CDR3: CASSPPISPLHF. The CDR3 DNA sequence: TGTGCCAGCAGCCCCCCGATTTCACCCCTCCACTTT.

V gene TRBV7-3 combines with J gene TRBJ2-3; 9 bases map to TRBD2. The germline CDR1 and CDR2 sequences are SGHTA and FQGTGA. This CDR3 has 16 residues. With V trimmed by 1 base and J by 2 bases, 4 bases remained unmatched. The CDR3 reads CASSLNSGGFTDTQYF. Written as DNA, the CDR3 is TGTGCCAGCAGCTTAAATAGCGGGGGATTCACAGATACGCAGTATTTT.

The chain combines TRBV5-1 with TRBJ1-6; 9 bases are shared with TRBD1. After removal of 3 bases from V and 7 bases from J, the junction contained 5 bases not matched to a gene. The germline V gene encodes CDR1 SGHRS and CDR2 YFSETQ. This CDR3 spans 15 amino acids. The CDR3 spells CASSSSGTGNSPLHF. CDR3 nucleotide sequence: TGCGCCAGCAGCTCCTCCGGGACAGGGAATTCACCCCTCCACTTT.

The chain employs TRBV18 and TRBJ2-3, with D perhaps TRBD2 (6 bases). The CDR3 has 15 residues. V lost 5 bases, J lost 1 base, and 13 bases lay in between. Germline CDR1 is KGHSH and CDR2 is LQKENI. CDR3 nucleotides: TGTGCCAGCTCAATGGCGGCTAGCGGCACAGATACGCAGTATTTT. Its translation: CASSMAASGTDTQYF.

The chain employs TRBV13 and TRBJ2-7, with TRBD2 as a possible D gene (6 bases). CDR3 length equals 12 residues. Trimming took off 5 bases at V and 6 bases at J, with 11 bases between the two ends. Germline V gene sequence: CDR1 PRHDT, CDR2 FYEKMQ (reference sequence). This CDR3 reads CASSPFGSEQYF. The CDR3 DNA follows: TGTGCCAGCAGCCCATTCGGGAGCGAGCAGTACTTC.